What follows are 24 T cell receptor beta chains derived from one specimen sequenced in a study of T-cell memory formation after mild COVID-19. MiXCR, applied by TCRdb to the 5' RACE reads, yields one record per CDR3 protein. The data hold some 160,000 distinct CDR3 sequences, with 25% to 40% observed a single time. Sample: PBMCs or a T cell subset sorted from them (not recorded which). Receptor source: an adult woman who had mild COVID-19 (a few samples of this study predate the infection). Cell type and time point are not known.

This clonotype was seen a handful of times. J is TRBJ2-3 and V is TRBV5-6, with 10 nucleotides matching TRBD2. CDR3 length: 17 amino acids. Germline CDR1 reads SGHDT; CDR2 reads YYEEEE. J was trimmed by 1 base and V by 5 bases; bases with no gene match: 10. In DNA form, the CDR3 reads TGTGCCAGCAGGCCCGGTAGCGGGAGGCCGGGCACAGATACGCAGTATTTT. Its protein product is CASRPGSGRPGTDTQYF.

The chain links TRBV7-3 to TRBJ2-1; 9 bases are shared with TRBD2. V shed 4 bases, J shed 4 bases, and the junction held 2 bases outside the gene matches. The CDR3 loop spans 14 amino acids. CDR1 and CDR2 from the germline V gene are SGHTA and FQGTGA. The DNA for the CDR3 is TGTGCCAGCAGCTACAGCGGGGGGTACAATGAGCAGTTCTTC. Its translation: CASSYSGGYNEQFF.

At least ten counts were recorded for this clonotype. V and J are TRBV20-1 and TRBJ2-5; 7 bases fit TRBD1. The CDR3 spans 13 residues. Trimming at V came to 3 bases and at J to 1 base, leaving 2 bases not matched to a gene. Germline assignment: CDR1 DFQATT and CDR2 SNEGSKA (reference sequence). This CDR3 is CSASRTGQETQYF. DNA for the CDR3: TGCAGTGCTAGCCGGACAGGCCAAGAGACCCAGTACTTC.

The V call is TRBV24-1, the J call TRBJ2-7; D might be TRBD1 (5 bases). Germline CDR1 reads KGHDR; CDR2 reads SFDVKD. Trimming left V 4 bases short and J 0 bases short, with 9 bases between. The CDR3 spans 14 residues. CDR3 DNA: TGTGCCACCAGTGAAATGACAGACTCCTACGAGCAGTACTTC. Translated: CATSEMTDSYEQYF.

The table lists this clonotype with a few counts. The chain carries TRBV5-1 and TRBJ1-1; TRBD1 might be the D (6 bases). CDR1 and CDR2 (germline): SGHRS, YFSETQ. This CDR3 has 14 amino acids. The ends were cut back, 0 bases at V and 7 bases at J, with 13 bases in the middle. This CDR3 is CASSLVEGENEAFF. The CDR3 DNA follows: TGCGCCAGCAGCTTGGTGGAGGGGGAGAATGAAGCTTTCTTT.

This chain connects TRBV7-6 to TRBJ2-5, with 13 bases aligning to TRBD2. The V and J ends lost 4 bases and 4 bases, in that order; junction bases with no gene match: 6. CDR1 SGHVS and CDR2 FNYEAQ come from the germline V gene. The CDR3 has 16 amino acids. This chain's CDR3 is CASSSRLAGGGETQYF. The DNA for the CDR3 is TGTGCCAGCAGCTCCCGACTAGCGGGGGGTGGAGAGACCCAGTACTTC.

The rearrangement links TRBV4-2 to TRBJ2-5; TRBD2 matches 11 bases. From germline, CDR1 is LGHNA and CDR2 YNFKEQ. CDR3 length equals 17 residues. Trimming at V came to 0 bases and at J to 8 bases, leaving 11 bases not matched to a gene. The CDR3 DNA sequence: TGTGCCAGCAGCCAAGAGGCACTAGCGGGGGCCCAAGGTACCCAGTACTTC. Its translation is CASSQEALAGAQGTQYF.

In this sample, this clonotype turned up a few times. The chain employs TRBV5-1 and TRBJ1-5; a weak D match, TRBD1 (6 bases). The CDR3 has 15 residues. Germline lookup yields CDR1 SGHRS and CDR2 YFSETQ. The V end lost 6 bases, the J end lost 4 bases, and 17 bases lay between the germline ends. The CDR3 loop is CASIPGHGKNQPQHF. CDR3 DNA: TGCGCCAGCATTCCGGGACACGGAAAAAATCAGCCCCAGCATTTT.

The chain is built from TRBV13 and TRBJ2-7; D not resolved. Germline CDR1 and CDR2: PRHDT and FYEKMQ (reference sequence). The germline V and J ends were trimmed by 2 bases and 6 bases, with 11 bases remaining between them. The CDR3 has 13 residues. The CDR3 sequence: CASSLRSVGEQYF. CDR3 nucleotide sequence: TGTGCCAGCAGCTTAAGGAGCGTCGGCGAGCAGTACTTC.

Notes on this clonotype: A read error may account for a junction end that differs from germline. CDR3: CVSSRDSLNEQFF. As DNA, the CDR3 is TGTGTCAGCAGCCGGGACAGCCTTAATGAGCAGTTCTTC. The rearrangement joins TRBV11-2 to TRBJ2-1, with 7 bases identical to TRBD1. This CDR3 contains 13 residues. Germline V gene data show CDR1 as SGHAT and CDR2 as FQNNGV.

The chain links TRBV20-1 to TRBJ2-2; 7 nucleotides match TRBD2. The germline V gene encodes CDR1 DFQATT and CDR2 SNEGSKA (reference sequence). The CDR3 spans 15 residues. The V gene end was trimmed by 2 bases and the J gene end by 1 base; junction bases not matched to a gene: 4. This CDR3 is CSARRGGRNTGELFF. CDR3 coding DNA: TGCAGTGCTAGAAGGGGCGGGAGGAACACCGGGGAGCTGTTTTTT.

The chain joins TRBV6-5 to TRBJ2-1, with 8 bases identical to TRBD1. CDR3 size: 13 residues. CDR1 is MNHEY and CDR2 is SVGAGI in the germline V gene. Trimming removed 6 bases from V and 10 bases from J; junction bases left unmatched: 8. The CDR3 sequence is CASRFAGGEEQFF. The CDR3 DNA sequence: TGTGCCAGCAGATTCGCAGGGGGCGAGGAGCAGTTCTTC.

This clonotype was seen only a few times. The chain has TRBV6-5 and TRBJ2-7, with D perhaps TRBD1 (6 bases). Deletions cut 6 bases from V and 2 bases from J, with 14 bases between. The CDR3 has 14 amino acids. Germline CDR1 is MNHEY and CDR2 is SVGAGI. CDR3 nucleotide sequence: TGTGCCAGCAGAGTTATGGGGGCGACCTACGAGCAGTACTTC. It yields the protein CASRVMGATYEQYF.

The chain couples TRBV6-1 to TRBJ1-2; TRBD1 agrees at 8 bases. The trim removed 2 bases at V and 7 bases at J, leaving 9 bases unmatched. Germline V lookup: CDR1 MNHNS, CDR2 SASEGT. The CDR3 spans 15 residues. The chain's CDR3 is CASSELRTGYGGYTF. As DNA, the CDR3 is TGTGCCAGCAGTGAACTCAGGACAGGGTACGGTGGCTACACCTTC.

The rearrangement joins TRBV4-2 to TRBJ2-2; TRBD2 matches at 12 bases. This CDR3 comprises 19 residues. V trimming: 0 bases; J trimming: 6 bases; junction bases outside the gene matches: 11. CDR1 LGHNA and CDR2 YNFKEQ come from the germline V gene. The CDR3 sequence: CASSQDFRLAGGPSGELFF. In DNA form, the CDR3 reads TGTGCCAGCAGCCAAGACTTTAGGCTAGCGGGGGGGCCATCCGGGGAGCTGTTTTTT.

The V and J genes are TRBV5-1 and TRBJ1-4, with TRBD1 matching over 9 bases. Germline trimming cut 3 bases from V and 14 bases from J; bases unmatched to any gene: 20. Germline V gene lookup returns CDR1 SGHRS and CDR2 YFSETQ. The CDR3 loop spans 17 amino acids. This CDR3 is CASSSELQGANGATLFF. CDR3 DNA sequence: TGCGCCAGCAGCTCCGAACTACAGGGGGCGAACGGTGCGACGCTGTTTTTT. The variable domain in full, completed from reference TRBV5-1 and TRBJ1-4, reads KAGVTQTPRYLIKTRGQQVTLSCSPISGHRSVSWYQQTPGQGLQFLFEYFSETQRNKGNFPGRFSGRQFSNSRSEMNVSTLELGDSALYLCASSSELQGANGATLFFGSGTQLSVL.

V usage is TRBV7-3 and J usage is TRBJ2-6, with 7 nucleotides matching TRBD1. The CDR3 contains 18 residues. CDR1 is SGHTA, CDR2 FQGTGA, per germline. Losses at the gene ends were 5 bases for V and 1 base for J; bases not matched to a gene: 11. CDR3 protein: CASSPQPGQLSGANVLTF. CDR3 DNA sequence: TGTGCCAGCAGCCCACAGCCGGGACAGTTGTCTGGGGCCAACGTCCTGACTTTC.

DNA for the CDR3: TGTGCCAGTAGTAGAGGAAGGGAGCGTAACTATGGCTACACCTTC. It encodes CASSRGRERNYGYTF. The chain carries TRBV19 and TRBJ1-2; D unclear. Looked up from germline, CDR1 is LNHDA and CDR2 is SQIVND (reference sequence). Trimming removed 4 bases at V and 1 base at J, with 13 bases between. The CDR3 consists of 15 residues.

This clonotype was observed a few times. V usage is TRBV3-1 and J usage is TRBJ2-3, with TRBD2 matching over 7 bases. The CDR3 sequence is 14 residues long. The V gene's germline CDR1 is LGHDT and CDR2 YNNKEL (reference sequence). V lost 4 bases to trimming and J lost 5 bases; unmatched junction nucleotides: 6. In DNA form, the CDR3 reads TGTGCCAGCAGCCGCCGGACTAGTCAAGATACGCAGTATTTT. Protein: CASSRRTSQDTQYF.

The chain couples TRBV12-3 or TRBV12-4 to TRBJ1-6, with unresolved D. CDR3 size: 14 residues. Trimming cost V 4 bases and J 7 bases, with 11 bases left between them. The CDR3 protein is CASSSVNRNSPLHF. The CDR3 DNA reads as TGTGCCAGCAGTTCAGTCAACCGAAATTCACCCCTCCACTTT.

The chain uses TRBV4-3 and TRBJ2-7, with unresolved D. The CDR3 has 14 residues. The V end was cut by 0 bases, the J end by 7 bases, with 13 bases between. From germline, CDR1 is LGHNA and CDR2 YSLEER. The DNA of the CDR3 is TGCGCCAGCAGCCAAGATTTTGTTAGCATAGAGCAGTACTTC. It translates to CASSQDFVSIEQYF.

CDR3 sequence (DNA): TGTGCCAGCAGGGGAGGGCTAGCGGGGAGAGCCAAAAACATTCAGTACTTC. It is translated as CASRGGLAGRAKNIQYF. The chain has TRBV2 and TRBJ2-4; 9 nucleotides match TRBD2. Losses at the gene ends were 6 bases for V and 0 bases for J; bases not matched to a gene: 9. Germline CDR1 reads SNHLY; CDR2 reads FYNNEI. This CDR3 is built from 17 residues.

The chain couples TRBV4-1 to TRBJ2-3; D gene ambiguous. The CDR3 has 15 residues. Germline V lookup: CDR1 MGHRA, CDR2 YSYEKL. V lost 0 bases, J lost 2 bases, and 9 bases lay in between. CDR3 coding DNA: TGCGCCAGCAGCCAAGACATGGGAATCACAGATACGCAGTATTTT. Translated: CASSQDMGITDTQYF.

The genes are TRBV18 and TRBJ1-2, with 9 bases fitting TRBD1. This CDR3 is built from 15 residues. Germline V lookup: CDR1 KGHSH, CDR2 LQKENI. After removal of 2 bases from V and 4 bases from J, the junction contained 5 bases not matched to a gene. Here the CDR3 reads CASSPAGTGLYGYTF. CDR3 DNA: TGTGCCAGCTCACCAGCCGGGACAGGGCTCTATGGCTACACCTTC.